This T cell receptor beta chain is drawn from a study of cytomegalovirus exposure and HLA in healthy donors. Study-level points and caveats: TRBV6-2, TRBV6-3 and some other V segments were unresolvable in 87-base-pair reads. The authors later linked a missense DCLRE1C variant to TCR beta V- and J-gene trimming. Later on, an analysis tied around 17,000 TCR beta sequences to HLA alleles at 0.05 false discovery rate. A cluster of highly shared sequence variants was likely a sequencing artifact.

This clone has just a few counts. Its antigen is as yet unknown. PCR amplification relied on 60 Vbeta primers (plus 13 Jbeta primers). TCRdb's copy holds only in-frame clones and misses some; the assay was immunoSEQ multiplex PCR. The sample includes about 130,000 clones, around 81% of them seen just once. This CDR3 spans 14 amino acids. The germline gives CDR1 KGHSH, CDR2 LQKENI. V gave up 3 bases and J gave up 3 bases; unmatched junction bases: 1. The receptor's source is a woman aged 45 to 65 in good health and CMV-seronegative. Material for sequencing was PBMCs. This chain uses TRBV18 with TRBJ2-2, with 7 bases lining up with TRBD2. CDR3 sequence reads: CASSPAGDTGELFF. The CDR3 DNA sequence: TGTGCCAGCTCACCCGCGGGAGACACCGGGGAGCTGTTTTTT. The entire variable domain, with the rest obtained from reference TRBV18 and TRBJ2-2, is as follows: NAGVMQNPRHLVRRRGQEARLRCSPMKGHSHVYWYRQLPEEGLKFMVYLQKENIIDESGMPKERFSAEFPKEGPSILRIQQVVRGDSAAYFCASSPAGDTGELFFGEGSRLTVL.